This TCR beta chain was retrieved from a study of T-cell memory formation after mild COVID-19. As for the study in general: The TCR clusters were mostly specific to one donor.

Constant-segment primers were used for 5'RACE, and the resulting TCR alpha and TCR beta cDNA libraries carried sample barcodes and UMIs. TCRdb re-called the 5' RACE reads with MiXCR, one entry per CDR3 protein. The data show about 110,000 distinct CDR3 sequences, roughly 12% seen once. Turning to this clonotype: Its antigen is still unknown.

CDR1 and CDR2 (germline): MRHNA, SNTAGT. With 1 base removed from V and 0 bases from J, the gap between germline ends came to 31 bases. The CDR3 length is 22 residues. Whole-study results and caveats: CD4+ bias marked clones expanding day 15 to 37, unlike balanced contracting clones. The main location of contracting CD4+ clones was CM and EM, and that of contracting CD8+ clones was EMRA.

The specimen sequenced was PBMCs or a T cell subset sorted from them (not recorded which). This sequence joins TRBV6-4 and TRBJ2-7; D might be TRBD2 (7 bases). The source of this sequence is an adult woman who had mild COVID-19 (a few samples of this study predate the infection). Cell type and time point are not known. CDR3: CASSDLGGAREKEPSYSYEQYF. The CDR3, as DNA: TGTGCCAGCAGTGACTTAGGGGGGGCCCGCGAGAAAGAGCCTTCCTACTCCTACGAGCAGTACTTC.